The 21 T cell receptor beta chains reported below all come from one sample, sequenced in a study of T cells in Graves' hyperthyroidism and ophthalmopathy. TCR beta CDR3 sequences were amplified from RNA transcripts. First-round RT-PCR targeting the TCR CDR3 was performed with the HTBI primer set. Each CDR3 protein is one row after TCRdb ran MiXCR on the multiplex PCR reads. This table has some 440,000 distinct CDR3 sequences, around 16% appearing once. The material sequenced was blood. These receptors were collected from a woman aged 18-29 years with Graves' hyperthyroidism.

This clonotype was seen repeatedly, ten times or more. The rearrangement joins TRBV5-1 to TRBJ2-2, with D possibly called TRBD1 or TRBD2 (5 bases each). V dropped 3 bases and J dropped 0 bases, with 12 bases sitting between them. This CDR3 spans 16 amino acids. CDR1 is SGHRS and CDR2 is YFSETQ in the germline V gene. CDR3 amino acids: CASSSGTDSNTGELFF. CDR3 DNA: TGCGCCAGCAGCTCCGGGACCGATTCGAACACCGGGGAGCTGTTTTTT.

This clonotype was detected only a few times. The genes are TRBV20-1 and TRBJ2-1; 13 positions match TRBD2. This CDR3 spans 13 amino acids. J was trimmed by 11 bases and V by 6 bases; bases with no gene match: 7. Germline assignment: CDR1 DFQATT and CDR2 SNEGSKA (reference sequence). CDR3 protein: CSAHGTSGMKQFF. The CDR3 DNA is TGCAGTGCACATGGGACTAGCGGGATGAAGCAGTTCTTC.

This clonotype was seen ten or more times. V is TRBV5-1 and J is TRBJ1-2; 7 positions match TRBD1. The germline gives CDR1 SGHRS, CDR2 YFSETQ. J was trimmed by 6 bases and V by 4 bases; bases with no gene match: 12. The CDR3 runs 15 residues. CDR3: CASSPYRGGSDGYTF. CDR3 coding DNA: TGCGCCAGCAGCCCTTACAGGGGTGGCAGCGATGGCTACACCTTC.

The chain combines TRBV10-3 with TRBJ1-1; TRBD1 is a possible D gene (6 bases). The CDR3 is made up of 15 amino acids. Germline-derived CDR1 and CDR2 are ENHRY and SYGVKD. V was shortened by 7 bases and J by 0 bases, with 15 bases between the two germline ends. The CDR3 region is CAITRGGSLNTEAFF. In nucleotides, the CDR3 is TGTGCCATCACAAGGGGGGGCTCGTTGAACACTGAAGCTTTCTTT.

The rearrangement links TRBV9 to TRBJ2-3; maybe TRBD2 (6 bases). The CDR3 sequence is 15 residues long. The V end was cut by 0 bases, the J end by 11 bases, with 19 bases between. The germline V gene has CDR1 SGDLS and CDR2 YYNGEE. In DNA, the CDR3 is TGTGCCAGCAGCGTAGACGGGGGAGTTAGTTTAGGGCAGTATTTT. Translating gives CASSVDGGVSLGQYF.

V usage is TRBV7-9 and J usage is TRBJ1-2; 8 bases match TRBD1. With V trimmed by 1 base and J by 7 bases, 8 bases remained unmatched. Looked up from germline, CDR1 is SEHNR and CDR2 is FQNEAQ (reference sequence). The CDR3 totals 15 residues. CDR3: CASSLGQGYGGGYTF. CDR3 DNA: TGTGCCAGCAGCTTAGGACAGGGGTATGGTGGTGGCTACACCTTC.

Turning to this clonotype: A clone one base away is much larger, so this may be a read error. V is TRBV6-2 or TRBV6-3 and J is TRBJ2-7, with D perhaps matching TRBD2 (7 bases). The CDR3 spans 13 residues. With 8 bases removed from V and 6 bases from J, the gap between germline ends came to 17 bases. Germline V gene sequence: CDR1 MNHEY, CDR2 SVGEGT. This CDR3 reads CASEGEGLGEQYF. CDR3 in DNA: TGTGCCAGCGAGGGGGAGGGATTGGGCGAGCAGTACTTC.

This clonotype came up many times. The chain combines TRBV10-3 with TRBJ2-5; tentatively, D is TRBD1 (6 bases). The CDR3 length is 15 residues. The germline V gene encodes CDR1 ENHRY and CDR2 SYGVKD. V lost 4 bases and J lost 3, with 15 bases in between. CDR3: CAISATAWDKETQYF. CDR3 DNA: TGTGCCATCAGTGCAACGGCCTGGGACAAAGAGACCCAGTACTTC.

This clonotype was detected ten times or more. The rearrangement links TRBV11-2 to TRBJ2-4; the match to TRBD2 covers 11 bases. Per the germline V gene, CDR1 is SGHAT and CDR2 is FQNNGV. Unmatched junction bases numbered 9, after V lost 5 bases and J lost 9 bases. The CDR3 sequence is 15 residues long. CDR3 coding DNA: TGTGCCAGCAGCCCGACTACCGGGACTAGCGGCATTCAGTACTTC. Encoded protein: CASSPTTGTSGIQYF.

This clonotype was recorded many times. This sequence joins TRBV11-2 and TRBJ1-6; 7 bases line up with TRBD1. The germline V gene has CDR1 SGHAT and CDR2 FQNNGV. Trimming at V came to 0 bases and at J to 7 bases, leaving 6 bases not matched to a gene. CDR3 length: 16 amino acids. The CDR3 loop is CASSLDGAGGNSPLHF. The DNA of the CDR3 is TGTGCCAGCAGCTTAGATGGAGCAGGGGGGAATTCACCCCTCCACTTT.

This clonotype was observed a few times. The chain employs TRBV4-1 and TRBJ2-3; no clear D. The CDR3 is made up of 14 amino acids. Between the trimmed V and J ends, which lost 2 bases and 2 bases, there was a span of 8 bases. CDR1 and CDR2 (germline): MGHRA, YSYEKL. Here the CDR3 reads CASSQSSLTDTQYF. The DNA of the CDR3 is TGCGCCAGCAGCCAATCGTCCCTCACAGATACGCAGTATTTT.

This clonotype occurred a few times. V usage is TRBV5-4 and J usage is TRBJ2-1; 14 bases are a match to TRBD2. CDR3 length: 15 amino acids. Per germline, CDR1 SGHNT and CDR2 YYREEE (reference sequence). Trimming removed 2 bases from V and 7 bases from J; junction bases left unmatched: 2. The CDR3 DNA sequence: TGTGCCAGCAGCTTACGGACTAGCGGGGGGAATGAGCAGTTCTTC. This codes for CASSLRTSGGNEQFF.

The CDR3 reads CASTLRADFYPDTQYF. The CDR3, as DNA: TGTGCCAGCACTCTCAGGGCAGATTTTTATCCAGATACGCAGTATTTT. The chain combines TRBV27 with TRBJ2-3; D may be TRBD1 (5 bases). Germline CDR1 and CDR2: MNHEY and SMNVEV (reference sequence). The CDR3 totals 16 residues. Trimming pared 7 bases from V and 4 bases from J, leaving 21 bases between.

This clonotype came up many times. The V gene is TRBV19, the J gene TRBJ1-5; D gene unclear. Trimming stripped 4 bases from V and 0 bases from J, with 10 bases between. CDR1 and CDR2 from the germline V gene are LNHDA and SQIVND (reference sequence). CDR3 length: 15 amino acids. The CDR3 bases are TGTGCCAGTAGTAGGGGTGACCTTAGCAATCAGCCCCAGCATTTT. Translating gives CASSRGDLSNQPQHF.

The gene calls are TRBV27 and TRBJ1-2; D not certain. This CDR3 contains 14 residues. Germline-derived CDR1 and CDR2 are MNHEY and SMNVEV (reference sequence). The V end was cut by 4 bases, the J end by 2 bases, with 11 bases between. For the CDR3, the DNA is TGTGCCAGCAGTTCCTCCTTGGTGAACTATGGCTACACCTTC. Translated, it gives CASSSSLVNYGYTF.

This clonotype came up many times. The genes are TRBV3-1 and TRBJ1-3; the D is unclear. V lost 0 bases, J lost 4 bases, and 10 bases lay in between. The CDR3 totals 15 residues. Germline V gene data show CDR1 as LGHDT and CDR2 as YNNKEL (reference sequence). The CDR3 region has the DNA TGTGCCAGCAGCCAAGATTCGGTAACCGGAAACACCATATATTTT. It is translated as CASSQDSVTGNTIYF.

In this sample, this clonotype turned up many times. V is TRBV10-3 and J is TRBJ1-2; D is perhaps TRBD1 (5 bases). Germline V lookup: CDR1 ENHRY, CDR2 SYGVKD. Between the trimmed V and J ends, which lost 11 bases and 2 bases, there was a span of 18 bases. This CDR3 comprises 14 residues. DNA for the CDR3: TGTGCCGCCATGACAGCCAGAAAGAACTATGGCTACACCTTC. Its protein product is CAAMTARKNYGYTF.

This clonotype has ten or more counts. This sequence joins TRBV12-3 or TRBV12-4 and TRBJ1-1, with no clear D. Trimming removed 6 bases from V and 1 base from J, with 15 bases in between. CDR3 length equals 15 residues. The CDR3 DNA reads TGTGCCAGCAGCGCAAATTTAGCAGGGAACACTGAAGCTTTCTTT. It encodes CASSANLAGNTEAFF.

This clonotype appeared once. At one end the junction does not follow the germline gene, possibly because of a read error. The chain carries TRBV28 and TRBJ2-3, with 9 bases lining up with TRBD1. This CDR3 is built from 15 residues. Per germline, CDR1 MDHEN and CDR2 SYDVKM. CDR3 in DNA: TGTGCCAGCAGTCTATGGACAGGGGACACAGATACGCAGTATTTT. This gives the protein CASSLWTGDTDTQYF.

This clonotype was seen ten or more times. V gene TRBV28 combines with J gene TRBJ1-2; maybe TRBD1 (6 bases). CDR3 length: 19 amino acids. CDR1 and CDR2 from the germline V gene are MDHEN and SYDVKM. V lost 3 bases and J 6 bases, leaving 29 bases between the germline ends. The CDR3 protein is CASSFLSLRGALLGDGYTF. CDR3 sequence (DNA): TGTGCCAGCAGTTTCCTGAGTCTCAGGGGCGCTCTCTTAGGGGATGGCTACACCTTC.

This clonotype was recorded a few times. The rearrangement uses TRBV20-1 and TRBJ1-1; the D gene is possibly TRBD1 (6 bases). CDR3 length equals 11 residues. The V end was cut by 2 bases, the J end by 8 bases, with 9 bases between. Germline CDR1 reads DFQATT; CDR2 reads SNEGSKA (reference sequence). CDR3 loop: CSARPDREAFF. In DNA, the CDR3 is TGCAGTGCTAGACCCGACAGGGAAGCTTTCTTT.